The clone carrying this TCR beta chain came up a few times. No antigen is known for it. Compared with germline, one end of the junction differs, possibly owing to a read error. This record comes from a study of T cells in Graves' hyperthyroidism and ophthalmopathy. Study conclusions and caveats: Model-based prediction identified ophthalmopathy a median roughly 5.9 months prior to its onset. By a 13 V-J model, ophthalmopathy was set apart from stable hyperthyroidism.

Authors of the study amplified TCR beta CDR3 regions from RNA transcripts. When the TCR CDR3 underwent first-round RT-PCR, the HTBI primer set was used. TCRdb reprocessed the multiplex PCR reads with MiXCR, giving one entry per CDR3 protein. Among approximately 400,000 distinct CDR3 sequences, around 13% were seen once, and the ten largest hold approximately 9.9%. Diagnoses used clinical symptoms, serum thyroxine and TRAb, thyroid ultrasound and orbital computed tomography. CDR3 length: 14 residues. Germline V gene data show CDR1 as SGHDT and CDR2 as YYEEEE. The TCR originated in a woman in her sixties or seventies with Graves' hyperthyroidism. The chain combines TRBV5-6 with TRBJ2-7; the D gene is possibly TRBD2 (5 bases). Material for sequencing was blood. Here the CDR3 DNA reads TGTGCCAGCACCTTGGGGTTTGGGAGCTACGAGCAGTACTTC. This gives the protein CASTLGFGSYEQYF.